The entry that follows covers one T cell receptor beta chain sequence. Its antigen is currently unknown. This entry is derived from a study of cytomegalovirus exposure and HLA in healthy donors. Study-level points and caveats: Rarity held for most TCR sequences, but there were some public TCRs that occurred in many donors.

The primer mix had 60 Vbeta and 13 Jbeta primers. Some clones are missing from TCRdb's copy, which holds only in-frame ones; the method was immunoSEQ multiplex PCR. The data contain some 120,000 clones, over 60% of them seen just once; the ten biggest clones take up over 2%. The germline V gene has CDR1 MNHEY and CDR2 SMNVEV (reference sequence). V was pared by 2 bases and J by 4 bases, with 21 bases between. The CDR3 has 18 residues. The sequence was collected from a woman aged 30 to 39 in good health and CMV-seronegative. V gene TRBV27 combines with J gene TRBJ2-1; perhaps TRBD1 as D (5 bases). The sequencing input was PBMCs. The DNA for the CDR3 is TGTGCCAGCAGTTTAACTTCCGACATAGGACACCTATACAATGAGCAGTTCTTC. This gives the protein CASSLTSDIGHLYNEQFF.